Listed below are T cell receptor beta chains from one sample, sequenced in a study of Ad26.COV2.S vaccination and SARS-CoV-2 variants. Method: immunoSEQ multiplex PCR; TCRdb's copy keeps in-frame clones and lacks some. This table holds some 290,000 clones, approximately 80% found once. The sample was peripheral blood, taken in a trial of Ad26.COV2.S vaccine versus placebo. These receptor sequences come from a person aged 18-60 years who received the Ad26.COV2.S COVID-19 vaccine or a placebo. Both conserved end residues are part of each CDR3. Some rows mark clone size as missing; the rest say once, few, many or name a class of expanded clone.

V,length,size,J,CDR3
TRBV19,14,few,TRBJ1-2,CASSIGEGLSGYTF
TRBV7-9,13,NA,TRBJ2-7,CASSFGQVYEQYF
TRBV7-9,14,few,TRBJ2-7,CASSLVPGLDEQYF
TRBV5-4,17,NA,TRBJ1-2,CASSRGGQGALGAGYTF
TRBV14,19,NA,TRBJ1-4,CASSHGTGKGSATNEKLFF
TRBV19,15,NA,TRBJ1-2,CASTHQDRSAYGYTF
TRBV6-5,13,NA,TRBJ2-2,CASTETSPVELFF
TRBV24-1,14,NA,TRBJ2-1,CATSDSGQHNEQFF
TRBV5-1,15,NA,TRBJ2-5,CASSSGTSGGASQYF
TRBV19,15,few,TRBJ1-5,CASRPGWGSNQPQHF
TRBV5-6,14,NA,TRBJ2-2,CASSFRADTGELFF
TRBV6-6,15,many,TRBJ1-2,CASIQSQGENYGYTF
TRBV5-6,14,few,TRBJ1-6,CASSLRAVNSPLHF
TRBV5-4,13,NA,TRBJ2-2,CASSQPNTGELFF
TRBV7-8,16,NA,TRBJ1-6,CASSAAGRNGNSPLHF
TRBV27,14,NA,TRBJ1-2,CASSFRAGNYGYTF
TRBV27,20,NA,TRBJ1-6,CASSLFPPGGTVNYNSPLHF
TRBV19,16,NA,TRBJ2-2,CASRVVGGGMAGELFF
TRBV6-4,14,NA,TRBJ2-1,CASSDYKMGNEQFF
TRBV4-1,14,once,TRBJ2-5,CASSQDVNRETQYF
TRBV7-3,13,NA,TRBJ2-3,CASSGPSVDTQYF
TRBV9,13,few,TRBJ2-7,CASSVSPSYEQYF
TRBV28,13,NA,TRBJ2-3,CASAAGGLNTQYF
TRBV6-5,12,NA,TRBJ1-5,CASSTGNQPQHF
TRBV18,18,NA,TRBJ1-4,CASSTLRQGINTNEKLFF
TRBV19,13,NA,TRBJ2-7,CASSTGTVYEQYF
TRBV5-1,15,NA,TRBJ2-5,CASRWGGAMLETQYF
TRBV6-5,14,few,TRBJ1-1,CASSYAGSWTEAFF
TRBV28,18,NA,TRBJ1-6,CASSFLGRPAPQNTPLHF
TRBV6-5,14,NA,TRBJ1-1,CASSYARGHTEAFF
TRBV6-1,12,NA,TRBJ2-1,CASSDQYNEQFF
TRBV28,12,once,TRBJ2-1,CASSGGWDEQFF
TRBV5-1,17,NA,TRBJ2-1,CASRRDARTKSYNEQFF
TRBV7-8,13,NA,TRBJ2-5,CASSLLESRDQYF
TRBV3-1/TRBV3-2,13,NA,TRBJ1-5,CASSQDLNQPQHF
TRBV20-1,14,NA,TRBJ2-7,CSASIPTSSYEQYF
TRBV7-2,13,NA,TRBJ2-5,CASSFNRGETQYF
TRBV7-6,15,NA,TRBJ2-1,CASSLVAGSYNEQFF
TRBV3-1/TRBV3-2,12,NA,TRBJ1-3,CASRGTGNTIYF
TRBV28,17,NA,TRBJ1-6,CASSSTGLSSYNSPLHF
TRBV11-3,14,NA,TRBJ1-1,CASSRGLGPTEAFF
TRBV4-1,17,NA,TRBJ2-1,CASSQEGRRLSYNEQFF
TRBV19,14,NA,TRBJ2-7,CASSPVGYSYEQYF
TRBV6-6,13,few,TRBJ1-1,CASNRRSQTEAFF
TRBV5-1,16,NA,TRBJ2-5,CASSLGLAGGGETQYF
TRBV7-9,15,few,TRBJ2-5,CASSELGSSQETQYF
TRBV9,14,NA,TRBJ1-1,CASSVRPMGTEAFF
TRBV19,12,once,TRBJ1-2,CASSIGRNGYTF
TRBV7-6,14,NA,TRBJ2-7,CASSLEPGGSEQYF
TRBV6-6,13,NA,TRBJ1-1,CASSNDRGTEAFF
TRBV28,14,NA,TRBJ1-6,CASTSEGLTSPLHF